These 15 T cell receptor beta chains were sequenced from one sample in a study of T cells in Graves' hyperthyroidism and ophthalmopathy. The investigators amplified TCR beta CDR3 regions from RNA transcripts. RT-PCR in the first round (using the HTBI primer set) targeted the TCR CDR3. In TCRdb, the multiplex PCR reads were re-called with MiXCR into one record per CDR3 protein. The data hold approximately 300,000 distinct CDR3 sequences, with 16% observed a single time. Sequencing input: blood. These receptors all stem from a man aged 30 to 39 with Graves' hyperthyroidism.

About this clonotype: This may stem from a read error, because a much larger clone lies one nucleotide away. This chain uses TRBV2 with TRBJ2-7; maybe TRBD2 (6 bases). The CDR3 is made up of 15 amino acids. CDR1 and CDR2 from the germline V gene are SNHLY and FYNNEI. The CDR3 loop is CAGSEEEGVGYEQYF. The CDR3 DNA follows: TGTGCCGGCAGTGAAGAGGAGGGAGTAGGATACGAGCAGTACTTC.

This chain links TRBV7-9 with TRBJ1-1, with D possibly being TRBD1 (6 bases). Germline CDR1 and CDR2: SEHNR and FQNEAQ (reference sequence). There are 15 residues in the CDR3. V gave up 0 bases and J gave up 4 bases, with 12 bases separating them. In DNA, the CDR3 is TGTGCCAGCAGCTTAGCTGGAGGGGGGGCCACTGAAGCTTTCTTT. Its protein is CASSLAGGGATEAFF.

The chain couples TRBV24-1 to TRBJ1-5; no clear D. There are 12 residues in the CDR3. The germline V gene has CDR1 KGHDR and CDR2 SFDVKD. Trimming pared 0 bases from V and 4 bases from J, leaving 0 bases between. CDR3 bases: TGTGCCACCAGTGATTTGAATCAGCCCCAGCATTTT. Amino acid sequence: CATSDLNQPQHF.

To note about this clonotype: Since a much larger clone is just one base distant, this may be a read error. The chain couples TRBV6-1 to TRBJ2-3, with TRBD1 matching over 7 bases. CDR1 and CDR2 (germline): MNHNS, SASEGT. There are 15 residues in the CDR3. The CDR3 sequence is CANSKGTVGTDTQYF. CDR3 DNA: TGTGCCAACAGTAAGGGGACAGTAGGCACAGATACGCAGTATTTT.

This sequence joins TRBV6-2 or TRBV6-3 and TRBJ2-3; TRBD2 matches 14 bases. The germline V gene has CDR1 MNHEY and CDR2 SVGEGT. There are 19 residues in the CDR3. The V and J ends lost 6 bases and 7 bases, in that order; junction bases with no gene match: 18. The CDR3 loop reads CASRTTTAGTSGSRNTQYF. The CDR3 DNA reads TGTGCCAGCAGGACAACGACCGCCGGGACTAGCGGGAGTCGAAATACGCAGTATTTT.

This clonotype was seen many times. The rearrangement uses TRBV4-2 and TRBJ2-7; a possible D gene is TRBD1 (6 bases). Germline loops: CDR1 LGHNA, CDR2 YNFKEQ. Trimming pared 0 bases from V and 2 bases from J, leaving 8 bases between. This CDR3 has 14 amino acids. Written as DNA, the CDR3 is TGTGCCAGCAGCCAAGAACAGGGCCCCTACGAGCAGTACTTC. Translated: CASSQEQGPYEQYF.

This clonotype came up many times. This chain connects TRBV30 to TRBJ1-4, with no clear D. The V and J ends lost 4 bases and 8 bases respectively, with 11 bases between them. The CDR3 extends over 12 amino acids. Germline V lookup: CDR1 GTSNPN, CDR2 SVGIG (reference sequence). The CDR3 DNA follows: TGTGCCTGGAAGGGTAGTAGCGAAAAACTGTTTTTT. Translating gives CAWKGSSEKLFF.

This chain connects TRBV6-4 to TRBJ1-1, with TRBD1 identical over 7 bases. Germline V gene data show CDR1 as MRHNA and CDR2 as SNTAGT. This CDR3 has 13 amino acids. J lost 7 bases, V lost 5 bases, and 7 bases had no gene match. The CDR3 region is CASSYLRGGEAFF. The CDR3 DNA follows: TGTGCCAGCAGTTACCTCAGGGGGGGTGAAGCTTTCTTT.

V usage is TRBV6-2 or TRBV6-3 and J usage is TRBJ2-3; D may be TRBD1 (6 bases). Trimming took off 2 bases at V and 4 bases at J, with 19 bases between the two ends. Germline values: CDR1 MNHEY, CDR2 SVGEGT. This CDR3 has 17 amino acids. As DNA, the CDR3 is TGTGCCAGCAGTTACGTCGACAGGTTTAGCGCTCCAGATACGCAGTATTTT. It codes for CASSYVDRFSAPDTQYF.

The sample holds many counts of this clonotype. The chain links TRBV24-1 to TRBJ2-5; 7 bases agree with TRBD2. The CDR3 is made up of 16 amino acids. CDR1 is KGHDR, CDR2 SFDVKD, per germline. Losses at the gene ends were 6 bases for V and 2 bases for J; bases not matched to a gene: 11. In nucleotides, the CDR3 is TGTGCCACCAGTTGGTCCCGGGGAGGGAGGCAAGAGACCCAGTACTTC. Its protein is CATSWSRGGRQETQYF.

There are a few counts of this clonotype. This chain uses TRBV20-1 with TRBJ1-4; no clear D gene. Germline CDR1 reads DFQATT; CDR2 reads SNEGSKA (reference sequence). This CDR3 is built from 14 residues. With 1 base removed from V and 7 bases from J, the gap between germline ends came to 13 bases. The CDR3, as DNA: TGCAGTGCTAGAGGTGGCAGCGCTATTGAAAAACTGTTTTTT. Residues: CSARGGSAIEKLFF.

Many counts were recorded for this clonotype. The rearrangement joins TRBV2 to TRBJ2-7, with a tentative D call TRBD1 (6 bases). V lost 6 bases, J lost 3 bases, and 15 bases lay in between. From germline, CDR1 is SNHLY and CDR2 FYNNEI. The CDR3 is 14 residues long. CDR3 amino acids: CASRLGQLDYEQYF. The CDR3 DNA reads as TGTGCCAGCAGGCTGGGACAACTAGACTACGAGCAGTACTTC. The full variable domain, completed using reference TRBV2 and TRBJ2-7, is EPEVTQTPSHQVTQMGQEVILRCVPISNHLYFYWYRQILGQKVEFLVSFYNNEISEKSEIFDDQFSVERPDGSNFTLKIRSTKLEDSAMYFCASRLGQLDYEQYFGPGTRLTVT.

This clonotype appeared many times. The V call is TRBV7-9, the J call TRBJ2-2; D gene ambiguous. Germline CDR1 reads SEHNR; CDR2 reads FQNEAQ (reference sequence). This CDR3 has 14 amino acids. Trimming stripped 10 bases from V and 1 base from J, with 13 bases between. CDR3 region: CATLGSGNTGELFF. In nucleotides, the CDR3 is TGTGCCACCCTAGGATCCGGGAACACCGGGGAGCTGTTTTTT.

This chain joins TRBV6-2 or TRBV6-3 and TRBJ2-1; 12 bases map to TRBD2. J gave up 4 bases and V 6 bases, and 4 bases lay outside the gene matches. From germline, CDR1 is MNHEY and CDR2 SVGEGT. The CDR3 runs to 15 residues. CDR3 sequence: CASSRLAGEYNEQFF. In DNA form, the CDR3 reads TGTGCCAGCAGCAGACTAGCGGGAGAGTACAATGAGCAGTTCTTC.

The gene calls are TRBV4-1 and TRBJ2-7, with 8 bases matching TRBD1. This CDR3 contains 15 residues. Germline CDR1 is MGHRA and CDR2 is YSYEKL. V shed 4 bases, J shed 2 bases, and the junction held 7 bases outside the gene matches. The CDR3 is CASSPAPDRAYEQYF. The CDR3 DNA is TGCGCCAGCAGCCCGGCCCCGGACAGGGCCTACGAGCAGTACTTC.